Reported below is one T cell receptor beta chain. Its target antigen remains unknown. The input lacks base qualities; no much larger clone sits a single base away. The cohort comprised some 680 healthy bone marrow donors. All cohort members were sampled while nominally healthy, although unrecorded immune exposures were likely present. The donor was CMV seronegative and belonged to the group of 352 seronegative cohort members. A peripheral blood sample was collected from each donor, and TCR beta sequencing was performed on peripheral blood mononuclear cells. The Qiagen DNeasy Blood Extraction Kit was used to extract genomic DNA from the blood cell samples. Its CDR3 holds 15 amino acids, cysteine through phenylalanine. Of all the DNA, just the CDR3 is kept, 45 bases in frame from base 1. CDR1 and CDR2, per the germline V gene, are SGDLS and YYNGEE. V was cut back by 0 bases and J by 2 bases, leaving a gap of 10 bases between them.

This sample was included in a study of cytomegalovirus exposure and HLA in healthy donors listed by TCRdb under 2017. Concerning the study at large: In an earlier analysis of 550 to 750 of the donors, 250 to 350 Gb of sequence data and just under 120 million unique TCR beta sequences from about 190 million T cells were reported. An early release covering some 640 HLA-typed donors comprised about 310 gigabases of sequencing data and around 80 million unique TCR sequences. Of the approximately 400 genotyped donors, 65% to 90% fell in the genetic ancestry cluster associated with self-reported Caucasian donors. The study aimed to test whether cataloging public T cell receptors could reveal signatures of past pathogen exposure. Using immunosequencing, the study profiled T cell repertoires from about 620 subjects and related those repertoires to cytomegalovirus serostatus. Along with the roughly 670-subject first cohort, a separate validation cohort of over a hundred different subjects was used. High-throughput TCR immunosequencing, statistical association of individual TCRs with disease status, and machine learning were combined to predict cytomegalovirus infection status. To study patterns of TCR occurrence, a later analysis re-analyzed previously published TCR beta repertoires from around 670 donors and added high-resolution HLA genotyping. The later analysis used no new phenotypic data to find candidate immune exposures, relying instead on TCR beta sequences and their occurrence across donors. In an earlier analysis of roughly 580 of the donors, high-throughput TCR beta sequencing was used to judge whether each TCR beta V gene segment behaved as functional or pseudogenic. Alongside the repertoire data, information on donor age, sex, ethnicity and CMV serostatus was compiled. In a later genetic analysis, genome-wide SNP genotypes for about three fifths of the 666 donors were used, and that subset was treated as a discovery cohort. Every discovery cohort repertoire had been produced on one sequencing platform. HLA typing covered class I and class II loci at four-digit resolution. The number of donors typed differed by locus, with roughly 620-630 for A, B, C, DRB1 and DQB1, around 500 for DQA1, 600 to 610 for DPA1, and 472 for DPB1. Several DR-DQ haplotypes were treated as single units for association and clustering because of strong linkage in the cohort. Across around 400 genotyped donors of the cohort, an average of about 240,000 unique TCR beta nucleotide sequences per donor were sequenced, and around 20% of those sequences were non-productive.

Findings and caveats that apply to the study as a whole: Specific HLA alleles were associated with 16,951 TCR beta sequences at a false discovery rate of 0.05 in a later analysis. When HLA alleles, especially DR and DQ, strongly co-occurred, TCR associations were difficult to assign to individual alleles. The authors suggested that the approach could potentially be extended to other disease states and immunological phenotypes. The study listed approximately 150 TCR beta chains as associated with cytomegalovirus. A further reported finding was that TCR beta sequences accurately predicted the HLA-A and HLA-B alleles for most subjects in the first cohort. While some public TCRs were present in many individuals, most TCR sequences turned up only very rarely across donors. The cohort was sequenced for TCR beta chains only, and without alpha or paired-chain data the features that could be detected were limited. Linkage disequilibrium might explain the correlated functional status among segregating V segments, but an unknown experimental factor could not be excluded. In a later analysis, most CMV-associated TCR beta chains were found to appear HLA-restricted, with HLA associations seemingly driven largely by CMV exposure. An association between a missense DCLRE1C variant and V-gene and J-gene trimming of TCR beta chains was found in a later genetic analysis and replicated in an independent cohort. Several of the top co-occurrence clusters appeared to be linked to parvovirus B19, influenza, CMV and Epstein-Barr virus, according to a later analysis. A group of highly shared sequence variants was considered likely to be a technical artifact of the sequencing pipeline. In vitro tests confirmed that a few of the cytomegalovirus-associated TCR beta chains recognize cytomegalovirus antigens. Compared with the roughly 670-donor mean, donors in an Asian-associated ancestry cluster had fewer N-insertions in productive TCRs, according to a later genetic analysis. Because the 87-base-pair reads could not distinguish some IMGT-functional V segments, including TRBV6-2 and TRBV6-3, those segments were excluded. An earlier analysis of approximately 500 of the donors showed that most TCR beta V segments appeared in productive rearrangements either about 90% or about 30% of the time, which broadly matched IMGT annotations. Cytomegalovirus status was reported to be diagnosed by the classifier with high specificity and sensitivity in both the original and validation cohorts. Compared with equally common non-associated chains, HLA-associated TCR beta chains in a later analysis were more clonally expanded and had lower generation probabilities. Over 15 rarely observed V segments, including chromosome 9 orphons, were excluded from the earlier analysis of about 610 of the donors because counts were too low. CMV serostatus was the only immune exposure information available for the cohort. In a later analysis, TCR association rates were found to vary across HLA loci, with the most associated TCRs seen for DRB1 alleles and the fewest for HLA-C alleles. Because HLA typing was missing for some donors at each locus, association tests included only the typed subset. Presence/absence analyses assumed roughly uniform sequencing depth across donors, an assumption that may not hold.

Library method: the immunoSEQ multiplex PCR assay. The multiplex PCR relied on a mix of 60 forward primers for TCR Vbeta segments and 13 reverse primers for TCR Jbeta segments. Amplification of the CDR3 region of rearranged TCR beta genes was performed with a multiplex PCR assay on genomic DNA. The Illumina HiSeq System was used to sequence the amplified TCR beta libraries as 87-base-pair reads. Per the original workflow: A later analysis tallied about 77 million unique TCR beta chains across the approximately 670 repertoires, and approximately 12 million of those chains were shared by two or more donors. A nearest-neighbor algorithm error-corrected the raw reads and collapsed the reads into unique sequences, merging closely related sequences to remove PCR and sequencing errors. V, D and J gene segments were assigned by aligning CDR3 sequences to IMGT reference sequences. For a sequence to be retained, a match of at least six nucleotides was required to both a V gene segment and a J gene segment. Rearrangements were called productive when the CDR3 lacked stop codons and stayed in frame with V and J; all others were non-productive. Following IMGT convention, CDR3 was defined as the stretch from the second conserved V-encoded cysteine to the conserved J-encoded phenylalanine. In an earlier analysis of 500 to 650 of the donors, sequences lacking an unambiguous match to a single V gene segment were excluded. An earlier analysis of 450 to 650 of the donors called V segments functional above 56.7% productive rearrangements and segregating when the between-donor standard deviation exceeded 5%. To diagnose cytomegalovirus status from the catalog of TCR beta chain sequences, a statistical classification framework was built. A later analysis assigned V and J genes by comparing TCR nucleotide sequences with IMGT/GENE-DB human TR gene sequences. A later analysis assigned CDR3 sequences and most-parsimonious VDJ recombination scenarios with the TCRdist pipeline. In a later analysis, each TCR beta chain was defined by its CDR3 amino acid sequence together with its V-gene family, and reads lacking a unique V-gene family were excluded. In a later analysis, 550 to 650 highly shared, low-generation-probability nucleotide sequences were removed to address suspected cross-contamination and a sequencing artifact. In a later analysis, a clonal expansion index was calculated for each public chain from normalized within-repertoire ranks of inferred template counts. In a later analysis, generation probabilities were computed with a VDJ recombination model fitted to out-of-frame rearrangements, and the resulting probabilities were checked against IGoR. A later analysis scored TCR-TCR, TCR-HLA and TCR-CMV co-occurrence with hypergeometric tests, applying a repertoire-size bias correction to TCR pairs. In a later analysis, false discovery rates were estimated by permuting HLA or CMV assignments 20 times. In a later analysis, co-occurring TCRs were grouped using DBSCAN, and TCRdist sequence similarity was added for clustering within HLA-allele-positive subsets. For co-occurrence clustering, repertoires with fewer than 30,000 or more than 120,000 public chains were excluded, along with five or six repertoires with anomalous nucleotide sharing. TCRdb mirrors the immuneACCESS table, restricted to in-frame sequences. Some clones are absent from its copies; in checked studies, under half trace to an unresolved V gene, and the reason for the others is unknown. Clone size and the V and J calls come from that table; the DNA yielded D and trimming. In all, the sample holds approximately 100,000 clones, and about 81% of those were seen once. The ten largest account for roughly 1.4% of the sample.

Input material: PBMCs. The receptor chain draws on TRBV9 and TRBJ2-3; TRBD2 is possibly the D segment (6 matching bases). This receptor was identified in a man in his forties in good health and CMV-seronegative. The CDR3 here reads CASSVEAGFTDTQYF. The DNA is as follows: TGTGCCAGCAGCGTAGAGGCGGGGTTCACAGATACGCAGTATTTT.